This TCR beta chain was observed in a study of blood T cells in healthy people across ages. A second PCR of roughly 7 to 11 cycles used a sample-barcoded 5' primer and a J-beta primer mix. No fewer than 3 million CDR3-containing paired-end reads came from each sample. TCRdb re-analysed the 5' RACE reads in MiXCR, keeping a single row per CDR3 protein. The sample lists under 1,000,000 distinct CDR3 sequences; about half were seen once. Study results and caveats: Roughly linear declines in TCR beta diversity per million T cells occurred with age. Naive T cell percentage showed a strong correlation with TCR beta diversity. Estimated diversity that came from one million T cells was considered an underestimate.

Germline CDR1 is LGHNA and CDR2 is YNFKEQ. This CDR3 has 14 residues. Of note for this clonotype: Its specificity is unknown. At one boundary the junction diverges from the germline segment, which might be a read error.

This rearrangement joins TRBV4-2 to TRBJ2-1, with no clear D. Specimen: blood. The receptor's source is a man of 80 years or more in good health. This CDR3 reads CASSEDAAVYEQFF. For the CDR3, the DNA is TGTGCCAGCAGCGAAGATGCAGCTGTCTATGAGCAGTTCTTC.